The 15 T cell receptor beta chains presented below share a single source sample, sequenced in a study of cytomegalovirus exposure and HLA in healthy donors. The PCR employed 60 Vbeta primers together with 13 Jbeta primers. Measured with immunoSEQ multiplex PCR; TCRdb has only the in-frame clones, and not every one. The table lists 50,000 to 80,000 clones, around four fifths of them singletons. The sequenced material came from PBMCs. These receptors all stem from a male donor in good health and CMV-seropositive.

The chain joins TRBV7-8 to TRBJ2-7, with 7 positions matching TRBD1. The V gene end was trimmed by 5 bases and the J gene end by 3 bases; junction bases not matched to a gene: 10. This CDR3 contains 15 residues. CDR1 is SGHVS and CDR2 is FQNEAQ in the germline V gene. CDR3 in amino acids: CASSITGAQGYEQYF. The CDR3 DNA reads TGTGCCAGCAGCATTACAGGGGCCCAGGGCTACGAGCAGTACTTC.

As DNA, the CDR3 is TGTGCCAGCAGCTTAGGCCTCGGCGGGGGGATTGTGGATACGCAGTATTTT. Encoded protein: CASSLGLGGGIVDTQYF. V gene TRBV7-2 combines with J gene TRBJ2-3; 8 nucleotides match TRBD2. Trimming at V came to 1 base and at J to 6 bases, leaving 12 bases not matched to a gene. The CDR3 extends over 17 amino acids. Germline assignment: CDR1 SGHTA and CDR2 FQGNSA.

The gene calls are TRBV27 and TRBJ1-5, with D unresolved. The CDR3 sequence is 14 residues long. Germline-derived CDR1 and CDR2 are MNHEY and SMNVEV (reference sequence). Between the trimmed V and J ends, which lost 6 bases and 2 bases, there was a span of 11 bases. The CDR3 protein is CASRDGEGNQPQHF. In DNA, the CDR3 is TGTGCCAGCAGAGATGGTGAGGGCAATCAGCCCCAGCATTTT.

This sequence joins TRBV12-5 and TRBJ1-6; TRBD1 might be the D (5 bases). Trimming took off 6 bases at V and 9 bases at J, with 12 bases between the two ends. Germline values: CDR1 LGHNT, CDR2 FRNRAP. The CDR3 is made up of 13 amino acids. The CDR3 nucleotides are TGTGCTAGTGGCTCGGGGGTACTTTCACCCCTCCACTTT. Protein: CASGSGVLSPLHF.

The table lists this clone with a count of one. The chain recombines TRBV27 with TRBJ1-1, with D unresolved. The CDR3 is 14 amino acids. Germline lookup yields CDR1 MNHEY and CDR2 SMNVEV (reference sequence). The germline V and J ends were trimmed by 2 bases and 0 bases, with 7 bases remaining between them. The CDR3 DNA sequence: TGTGCCAGCAGTTTAGAGCCGTTGAACACTGAAGCTTTCTTT. This codes for CASSLEPLNTEAFF.

V and J are TRBV28 and TRBJ1-5; D is unclear. Germline V gene sequence: CDR1 MDHEN, CDR2 SYDVKM. The CDR3 has 14 residues. V dropped 1 base and J dropped 3 bases, with 7 bases sitting between them. The CDR3 nucleotides are TGTGCCAGCAGTTTATCGTGGGCCAATCAGCCCCAGCATTTT. Amino acid sequence: CASSLSWANQPQHF.

This clone was seen just once. The chain recombines TRBV10-3 with TRBJ2-1; a possible D gene is TRBD2 (7 bases). Looked up from germline, CDR1 is ENHRY and CDR2 is SYGVKD. V gave up 7 bases and J gave up 9 bases, with 16 bases separating them. The CDR3 extends over 13 amino acids. The CDR3 here is CAINGGGDLEQFF. The DNA for the CDR3 is TGTGCCATCAACGGCGGGGGCGACCTTGAGCAGTTCTTC.

The V call is TRBV7-9, the J call TRBJ2-3; no clear D gene. V dropped 2 bases and J dropped 4 bases, with 7 bases sitting between them. The CDR3 consists of 13 residues. CDR1 is SEHNR, CDR2 FQNEAQ, per germline (reference sequence). As DNA, the CDR3 is TGTGCCAGCAGCTTATCGGTCGCAGATACGCAGTATTTT. This translates into CASSLSVADTQYF.

The V and J genes are TRBV7-2 and TRBJ1-2; D perhaps matches TRBD1 (5 bases). The CDR3 has 16 amino acids. Germline CDR1 SGHTA, CDR2 FQGNSA. The ends were cut back, 2 bases at V and 0 bases at J, with 13 bases in the middle. In DNA form, the CDR3 reads TGTGCCAGCAGCTTAAAGGGGAACTGGCCTAACTATGGCTACACCTTC. Translating it yields CASSLKGNWPNYGYTF.

This chain uses TRBV6-5 with TRBJ2-5; TRBD1 agrees at 7 bases. The CDR3 has 15 residues. Germline values: CDR1 MNHEY, CDR2 SVGAGI. J lost 2 bases, V lost 4 bases, and 7 bases had no gene match. DNA for the CDR3: TGTGCCAGCAGTTCCGGGACAGATCTGCAAGAGACCCAGTACTTC. Translating it yields CASSSGTDLQETQYF.

The V call is TRBV6-6, the J call TRBJ2-2, with D hard to call. This CDR3 spans 14 amino acids. Germline CDR1 MNHNY, CDR2 SVGAGI (reference sequence). Trimming removed 0 bases at V and 5 bases at J, with 7 bases between. For the CDR3, the DNA is TGTGCCAGCAGTTACTCGAGGCCGACCGGGGAGCTGTTTTTT. Its translation is CASSYSRPTGELFF.

CDR3 sequence reads: CASSASGRGTDTQYF. CDR3 nucleotide sequence: TGTGCCAGCAGCGCCTCCGGCAGGGGCACAGATACGCAGTATTTT. V usage is TRBV9 and J usage is TRBJ2-3; a weak D match, TRBD1 (5 bases). This CDR3 region has 15 residues. Germline V CDR1 and CDR2: SGDLS, YYNGEE. Trimming removed 3 bases at V and 1 base at J, with 12 bases between.

The chain joins TRBV7-9 to TRBJ2-7, with 12 bases fitting TRBD1. CDR1 SEHNR and CDR2 FQNEAQ come from the germline V gene (reference sequence). The CDR3 contains 16 residues. Germline trimming cut 5 bases from V and 3 bases from J; bases unmatched to any gene: 8. The CDR3 spells CASSPGGDRGHYEQYF. The CDR3, as DNA: TGTGCCAGCAGCCCCGGGGGGGACAGGGGGCACTACGAGCAGTACTTC.

The chain is built from TRBV6-6 and TRBJ2-1, with TRBD1 as a possible D gene (6 bases). This CDR3 contains 13 residues. Germline CDR1 is MNHNY and CDR2 is SVGAGI (reference sequence). V lost 5 bases and J lost 9, with 14 bases in between. The DNA of the CDR3 is TGTGCCAGCAGTGCCCAACAGGGTAGTGAGCAGTTCTTC. Amino acids: CASSAQQGSEQFF.

The chain is built from TRBV4-2 and TRBJ2-7; TRBD2 is a possible D gene (6 bases). The germline gives CDR1 LGHNA, CDR2 YNFKEQ. This CDR3 spans 19 amino acids. V was trimmed by 0 bases and J by 0 bases, leaving 21 bases between them. CDR3 residues: CASSQDWSKWRGSSYEQYF. For the CDR3, the DNA is TGTGCCAGCAGCCAAGATTGGTCCAAATGGAGGGGAAGCTCCTACGAGCAGTACTTC.